This T cell receptor beta chain was identified during a study of OX40 agonist ivuxolimab in advanced cancers. Study context: Allowance was made for prior anti-PD-1, anti-PD-L1 or anti-CTLA-4 therapy, and approximately 41% had some.

Method: immunoSEQ multiplex PCR; TCRdb's copy keeps in-frame clones and lacks some. The data hold some 30,000 clones, with around 80% observed a single time. The CDR3 sequence is 16 residues long. Germline CDR1 is MNHEY and CDR2 is SMNVEV (reference sequence). V was clipped by 5 bases and J by 6 bases, with 19 bases between them. A note on this clone: Its cognate antigen is unknown.

Study results and limitations: CD4+ and CD8+ blood T cells expanded clonally by week 6 at 0.1 to 3.0 mg/kg. Averaged across samples, CD8+ T cells carried more expanded clones than CD4+ did.

The genes are TRBV27 and TRBJ1-4; possible D gene TRBD1, 6 bases. Material: CD4+ or CD8+ T cells sorted from blood, obtained in a trial of the OX40 agonist ivuxolimab. This TCR derives from an adult with an advanced solid tumor such as melanoma, head and neck, liver or kidney cancer. The CDR3: CASSVGWGRGDEKLFF. In DNA form, the CDR3 reads TGTGCCAGCAGTGTTGGTTGGGGCAGGGGAGATGAAAAACTGTTTTTT.